A single T cell receptor (beta chain) is shown here with its context. Its antigen is unknown. No qualities accompany the bases; no much larger clone lies one base away. These data come from a study of regulatory T cells in long-lasting Graves disease (dated by TCRdb to the early 2020s). General notes on the study: To count as having persistent Graves' disease, a patient had to have received antithyroid drug treatment for over 5 years with TSH receptor autoantibodies remaining persistently positive. The study was conducted in China and was registered as a clinical trial. A total of roughly 33 samples underwent TCR sequencing: about 13 from persistent and 20 from newly diagnosed Graves' disease patients. On average, persistent Graves' disease patients in the clinical cohort had been on antithyroid drugs for approximately 10 years. This study used TCR sequencing and RNA sequencing of peripheral blood to compare persistent Graves' disease patients against newly diagnosed Graves' disease patients. What the research found in general, with its limitations: Compared with newly diagnosed patients, patients with persistent Graves' disease had lower TCR Shannon entropy and fewer highly expanded clones, which suggests clonal expansion. As a limitation, the authors acknowledged that the small sample size may reduce accuracy. Sequencing and analysis were limited to the TCR beta chain. Peripheral blood alone was examined, since thyroid tissue, which constituted the primary lesion, could not be accessed. Persistent disease showed preferential use of TRBV28, TRBJ1-2 and TRBJ2-5, whereas newly diagnosed disease favored TRBV20-1 and TRBJ2-1. Patients with persistent disease shared more public clonotypes (under 3,000) than newly diagnosed patients did (approximately 990).

The time point label on this specimen signifies: persistent/refractory GD, antithyroid drugs over 5 years with positive TRAb. For both TCR sequencing and RNA sequencing, RNA was extracted from PBMCs using TRIzol. Graves' disease was diagnosed according to American Thyroid Association guidelines. Patients were recruited from an endocrinology department in Xi'an, China. Each patient gave approximately 9 milliliters of peripheral blood, collected in an EDTA anticoagulant tube. Ficoll Paque Plus density gradient separation was used to isolate PBMCs, and no additional T cell sorting was done. An Agilent 2100 Bioanalyzer and agarose gel were used to check RNA quality, and a NanoDrop 2000 was used to measure RNA concentration. Libraries came from multiplex PCR. Sequencing relied on an Illumina HiSeq 4000. To build TCR beta libraries, CDR3 regions were amplified by Arm-PCR using iRepertoire HTBI primers. Before sequencing, the PCR products underwent gel purification. The published analysis was carried out like this. Gene usage analysis of CDR3 amino acid clonotypes used the approximately 62 TRBV and about 13 TRBJ segments found across samples. COPE and FqMerger were used to merge filtered high-quality paired reads into contigs. BLAST was used to align contigs to the IMGT TRBV, TRBD and TRBJ reference genes, and CDR3 was defined following IMGT. Any clonotype with a frequency above 0.1% was counted as a highly expanded clone. Shannon entropy was used to measure repertoire diversity, and the Gini coefficient was used to measure V-J evenness. A clonotype found in more than one individual was treated as public. TCRdb passed the public sequencing reads through fastp at Q25 and MiXCR, retaining productive beta sequences. Rows with one shared CDR3 protein collapse into an entry with the most common genes and DNA. These V and J calls originate from TCRdb's pipeline instead of the authors' own analysis. The sample contains fewer than 400,000 distinct CDR3 sequences, roughly a fifth of them found a single time. The top ten hold 25% to 35% of the sample.

The germline V gene specifies SGHTA as CDR1 and FQGNSA as CDR2. Including the terminal cysteine and phenylalanine, the CDR3 comprises 12 residues. The read is trimmed to its CDR3 DNA, 36 bases read in frame from base 1. The germline ends are 6 bases apart after V is trimmed by 5 bases and J by 3 bases. The sequence joins TRBV7-2 to TRBJ2-3; no D gene can be assigned with confidence. The sample in question was peripheral blood mononuclear cells (PBMCs), obtained when the disease was refractory, from a patient treated with antithyroid drugs. The receptor was isolated from a female donor with Graves disease. The DNA is as follows: TGTGCCAGCAGCACTTGGACAGATACGCAGTATTTT. This codes for CASSTWTDTQYF.